This T cell receptor (beta chain) was sequenced during a study of cytomegalovirus exposure and HLA in healthy donors. Study summary: The same platform was used for the 120 or so validation repertoires as for the 650 to 700 first-cohort repertoires, as reported in a later analysis.

About this clone: Antigen: not known.

The study, taken as a whole, reports: Many donors carried some public TCRs, although rarity characterized most TCR sequences. The study listed some 160 cytomegalovirus-associated TCR beta chains.

The germline V and J ends were trimmed by 6 bases and 0 bases, with 14 bases remaining between them. CDR3 length: 15 amino acids. The germline V gene encodes CDR1 WSHSY and CDR2 SAAADI. TCRdb keeps only in-frame clones here, not all; method: immunoSEQ multiplex PCR. The data contain about 170,000 clones, about 86% of them singletons. The chain has TRBV10-2 and TRBJ1-2; weak D call: TRBD1 (6 bases). Sequenced: PBMCs. The receptor was isolated from a woman aged 25 to 45 in good health and CMV-seronegative. CDR3 in amino acids: CASSPGHRPNYGYTF. The CDR3 nucleotides are TGCGCCAGCAGCCCGGGACACCGGCCTAACTATGGCTACACCTTC.